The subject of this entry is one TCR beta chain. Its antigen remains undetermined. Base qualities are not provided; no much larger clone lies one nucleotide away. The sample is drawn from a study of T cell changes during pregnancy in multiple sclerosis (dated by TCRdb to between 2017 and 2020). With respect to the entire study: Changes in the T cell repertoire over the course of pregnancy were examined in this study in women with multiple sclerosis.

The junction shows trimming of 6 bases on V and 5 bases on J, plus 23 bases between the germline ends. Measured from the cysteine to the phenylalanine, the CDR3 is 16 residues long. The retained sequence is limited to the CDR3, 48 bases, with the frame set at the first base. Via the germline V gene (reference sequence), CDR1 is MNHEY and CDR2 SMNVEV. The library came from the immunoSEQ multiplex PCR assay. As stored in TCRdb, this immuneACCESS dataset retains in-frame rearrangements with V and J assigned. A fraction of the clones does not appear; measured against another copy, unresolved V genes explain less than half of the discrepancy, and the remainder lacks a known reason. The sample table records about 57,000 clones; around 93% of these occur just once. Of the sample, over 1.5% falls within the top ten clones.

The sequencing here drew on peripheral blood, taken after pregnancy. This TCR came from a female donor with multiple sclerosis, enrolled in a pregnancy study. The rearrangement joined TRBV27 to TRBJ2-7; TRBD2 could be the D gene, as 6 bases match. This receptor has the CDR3 CASSRLSGTYPHEQYF. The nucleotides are TGTGCCAGCAGCCGCCTTTCCGGGACTTACCCCCACGAGCAGTACTTC.